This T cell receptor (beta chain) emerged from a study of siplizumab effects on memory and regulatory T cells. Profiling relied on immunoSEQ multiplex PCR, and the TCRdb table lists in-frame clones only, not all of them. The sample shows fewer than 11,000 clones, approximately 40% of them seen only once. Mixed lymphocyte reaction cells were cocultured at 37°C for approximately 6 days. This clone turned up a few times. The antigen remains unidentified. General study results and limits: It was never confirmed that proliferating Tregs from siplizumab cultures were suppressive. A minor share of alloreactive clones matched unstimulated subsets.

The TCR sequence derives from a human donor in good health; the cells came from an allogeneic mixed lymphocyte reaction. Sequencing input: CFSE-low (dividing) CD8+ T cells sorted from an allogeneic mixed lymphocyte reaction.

The CDR3 coding sequence is TGCGCCAGTAACCGGGACCCCACAGATACGCAGTATTTT. Residues: CASNRDPTDTQYF. The J gene is TRBJ2-3, the V gene TRBV5-1; the D gene could be TRBD1 or TRBD2 (5 bases each). The CDR3 runs to 13 residues. Germline CDR1 and CDR2: SGHRS and YFSETQ. The V and J ends lost 8 bases and 2 bases respectively, with 12 bases between them.